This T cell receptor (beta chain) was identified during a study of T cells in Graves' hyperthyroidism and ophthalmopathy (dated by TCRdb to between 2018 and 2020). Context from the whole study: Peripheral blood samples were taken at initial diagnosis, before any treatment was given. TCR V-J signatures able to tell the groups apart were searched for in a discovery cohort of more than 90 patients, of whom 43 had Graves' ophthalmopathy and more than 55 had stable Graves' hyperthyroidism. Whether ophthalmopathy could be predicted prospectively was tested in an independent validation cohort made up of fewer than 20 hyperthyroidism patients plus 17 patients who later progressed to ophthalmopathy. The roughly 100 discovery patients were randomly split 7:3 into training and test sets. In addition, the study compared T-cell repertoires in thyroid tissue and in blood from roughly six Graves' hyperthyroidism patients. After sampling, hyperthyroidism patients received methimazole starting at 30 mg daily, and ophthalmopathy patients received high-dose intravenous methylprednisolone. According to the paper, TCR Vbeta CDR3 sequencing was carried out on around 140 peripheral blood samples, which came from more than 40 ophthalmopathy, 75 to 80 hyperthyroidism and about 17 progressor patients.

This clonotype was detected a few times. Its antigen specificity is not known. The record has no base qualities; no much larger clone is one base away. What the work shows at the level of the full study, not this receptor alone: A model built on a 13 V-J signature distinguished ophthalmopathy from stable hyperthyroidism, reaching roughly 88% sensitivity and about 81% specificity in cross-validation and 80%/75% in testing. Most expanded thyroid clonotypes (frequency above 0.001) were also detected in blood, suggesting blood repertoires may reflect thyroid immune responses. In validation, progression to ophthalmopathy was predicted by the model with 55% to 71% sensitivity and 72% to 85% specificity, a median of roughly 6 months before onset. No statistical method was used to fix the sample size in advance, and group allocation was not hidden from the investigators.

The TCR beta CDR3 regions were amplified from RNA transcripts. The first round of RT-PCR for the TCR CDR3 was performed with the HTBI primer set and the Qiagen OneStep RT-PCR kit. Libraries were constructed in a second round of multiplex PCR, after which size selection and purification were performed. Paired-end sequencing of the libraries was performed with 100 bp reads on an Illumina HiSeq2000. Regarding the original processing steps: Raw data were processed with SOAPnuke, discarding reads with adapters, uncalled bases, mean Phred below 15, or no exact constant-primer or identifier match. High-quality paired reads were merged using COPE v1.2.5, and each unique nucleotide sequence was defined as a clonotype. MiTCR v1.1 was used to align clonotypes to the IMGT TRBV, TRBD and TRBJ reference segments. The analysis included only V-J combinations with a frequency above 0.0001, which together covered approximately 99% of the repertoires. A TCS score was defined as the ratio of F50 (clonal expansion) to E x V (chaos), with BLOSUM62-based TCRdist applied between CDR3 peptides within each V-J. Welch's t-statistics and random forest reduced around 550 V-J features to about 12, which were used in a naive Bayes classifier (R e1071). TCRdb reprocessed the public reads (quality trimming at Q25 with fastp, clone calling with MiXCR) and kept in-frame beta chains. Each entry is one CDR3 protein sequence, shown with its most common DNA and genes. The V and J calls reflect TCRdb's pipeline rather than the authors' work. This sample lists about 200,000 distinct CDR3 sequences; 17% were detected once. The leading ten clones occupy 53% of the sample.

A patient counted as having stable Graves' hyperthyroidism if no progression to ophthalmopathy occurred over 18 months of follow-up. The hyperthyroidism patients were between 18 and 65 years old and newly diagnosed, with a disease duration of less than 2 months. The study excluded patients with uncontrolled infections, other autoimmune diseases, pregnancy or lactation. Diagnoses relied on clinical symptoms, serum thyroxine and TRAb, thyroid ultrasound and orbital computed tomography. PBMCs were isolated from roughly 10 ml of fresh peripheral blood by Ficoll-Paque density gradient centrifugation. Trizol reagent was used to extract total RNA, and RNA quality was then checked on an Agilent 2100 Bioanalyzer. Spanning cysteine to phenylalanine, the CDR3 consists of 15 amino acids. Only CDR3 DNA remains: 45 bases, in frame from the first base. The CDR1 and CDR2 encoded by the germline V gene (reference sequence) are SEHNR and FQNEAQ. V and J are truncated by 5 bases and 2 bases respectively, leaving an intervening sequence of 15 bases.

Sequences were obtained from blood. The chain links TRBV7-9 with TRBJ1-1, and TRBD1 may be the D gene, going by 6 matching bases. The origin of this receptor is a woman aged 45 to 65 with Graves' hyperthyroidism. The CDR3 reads CASSSLQGFNTEAFF. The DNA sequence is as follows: TGTGCCAGCAGCAGTCTACAGGGATTTAACACTGAAGCTTTCTTT.